This TCR beta chain was found in a study of molecular identifiers for immune sequencing clone quantification. Broader study findings: For effector cells, clones above 20 RNA copies held over 97% of molecules; for naive cells, under 1%.

The CDR3 contains 12 residues. V was pared by 8 bases and J by 6 bases, with 11 bases between. Germline CDR1 and CDR2: MNHEY and SMNVEV (reference sequence). CD8+CD4-CCR7+CD45RA+ sorting gave the naive CD8 T cells. This clonotype turned up a few times. Its matching antigen is unknown. TCRdb redid the calling of the PCR reads with MiXCR, one entry per CDR3 protein. The sample lists approximately 54,000 distinct CDR3 sequences, approximately 26% occurring once. The sample consisted of naive CD8+ T cells from blood, with Jurkat cell RNA spiked in. This sample's subset: FACS-sorted CD8+CD4-CCR7+CD45RA+ naive T cells. The V gene is TRBV27, the J gene TRBJ2-1; D unresolved. The TCR comes from a human donor in good health. Some libraries in this study had Jurkat cell RNA spiked in. CDR3 bases: TGTGCCAGCTCAGGTCAAGGCAATGAGCAGTTCTTC. Translation gives CASSGQGNEQFF.